Below, one TCR beta chain is given with its context. The clone's antigen remains unknown. Base qualities were left out, and no much larger clone turns up one base away. Genomic DNA was extracted from sorted cells for sequencing of the TCRbeta CDR3 region. The immunoSEQ Assay was used for sequencing of TCRbeta CDR3 regions. TCRdb stores this immuneACCESS table with in-frame sequences only. Part of the clones is absent; in the studies checked, under half of the shortfall reflects unresolved V genes, and no reason is known for the rest. The sample includes around 75,000 clones, with more than 80% observed a single time. Jointly, the top ten make up less than 12% of the sample. The sample comes from a study of OX40 agonist ivuxolimab in advanced cancers. Turning to the overall study: The costimulatory receptor OX40 (CD134) was targeted by ivuxolimab, a fully human IgG2 agonistic monoclonal antibody. Intravenous ivuxolimab was administered to patients every 2 weeks at six dose levels: 0.01, 0.1, 0.3, 1.5, 3 and 10 mg/kg. Of the 50 or so patients in dose escalation, 19 had hepatocellular carcinoma, roughly 15 had melanoma, 9 had renal cell carcinoma and 9 had head and neck cancer. In the dose-escalation cohort, approximately 82% of patients were male, and the mean age was roughly 60 years with a range of roughly 23 to 90. Prior anti-PD-1, anti-PD-L1 or anti-CTLA-4 therapy was permitted, and checkpoint inhibitors had been received by under 50% of dose-escalation patients. Partial responses occurred in three dose-escalation patients: two with cutaneous melanoma and one with hepatocellular carcinoma. The purpose of peripheral TCRbeta sequencing was to test whether ivuxolimab changed TCR sequence diversity and led to clonal T-cell expansion. The paper reports the monotherapy dose-escalation portion (N of about 54 patients) of the phase I ivuxolimab trial. Results the study describes overall, beyond this receptor: Low levels of normalized T-cell clonal expansion were also seen in some patients who did not respond. After ivuxolimab, expanded clones were on average more numerous among CD8+ T cells than among CD4+ T cells. Antigen specificity was not determined for the clonally expanded peripheral T cells. Clonal expansion of both CD4+ and CD8+ blood T cells was observed from baseline to week 6 at doses 0.1 to 3.0 mg/kg. In partial responders in the 0.1-3.0 mg/kg groups, normalized peripheral clonal expansion was found to be among the lowest, especially among CD8+ T cells.

The CDR3 sequence holds 17 residues, the cysteine and phenylalanine included. The sequence is cut down to CDR3 DNA, 51 bases in frame from base 1. Taken from the germline V gene, the CDR1 and CDR2 loops are SGHTA and FQGNSA. V is trimmed back by 1 base and J by 0 bases, and the junction contains 5 bases that no gene match accounts for. The trial excluded patients who had a history of autoimmune disease or were on systemic immunosuppression. Peripheral blood for TCR sequencing was drawn from every dose cohort at baseline, at cycle 4 day 1 and at cycle 7 day 1. Samples were obtained from an open-label, multicenter, first-in-human phase I dose-escalation trial of ivuxolimab. Adults with locally advanced or metastatic head and neck squamous cell, hepatocellular, melanoma or renal cell carcinoma were enrolled in the trial. CD4+ and CD8+ T cells were sorted separately from peripheral blood before TCR sequencing.

The TCR originated in an adult with an advanced solid tumor such as melanoma, head and neck, liver or kidney cancer. The material was CD4+ or CD8+ T cells sorted from blood, obtained in a trial of the OX40 agonist ivuxolimab. This receptor chain uses TRBV7-2 and TRBJ2-3; a stretch of 9 junction bases matches TRBD2. The CDR3 reads CASSLEAGGESTDTQYF. DNA sequence: TGTGCCAGCAGCTTAGAAGCGGGGGGCGAAAGCACAGATACGCAGTATTTT.